The clone carrying this T cell receptor beta chain was recorded at least ten times. No antigen is known for it. These data belong to a study of T cell repertoires in cytomegalovirus infection. TCRdb used MiXCR to reprocess the reads, holding one entry per CDR3 protein. Seen here are about 310,000 distinct CDR3 sequences, roughly 25% observed once, and the top ten hold 10% to 15%. This receptor was identified in a human donor in good health (CMV status not recorded). Some clones in this sample may be carry-over from other donors' samples. Sequencing used cultured PBMCs, obtained from culture after CMV antigen stimulation.

The CDR3 sequence: CASSPPGSGRANEQFF. The CDR3 nucleotides read TGTGCCAGCAGCCCCCCTGGGAGCGGGAGGGCGAATGAGCAGTTCTTC. This chain links TRBV7-3 with TRBJ2-1, with 10 bases aligning to TRBD2. From germline, CDR1 is SGHTA and CDR2 FQGTGA. V lost 5 bases to trimming and J lost 7 bases; unmatched junction nucleotides: 11. The CDR3 is 16 residues long.